This TCR beta chain emerged from a study of cytomegalovirus exposure and HLA in healthy donors. This PCR relied on a set of 60 Vbeta primers and 13 Jbeta primers. The table came from immunoSEQ multiplex PCR; TCRdb's copy has only in-frame clones and leaves some out. The sample carries about 140,000 clones, approximately 84% recorded once. The junction had 7 bases not matched to a gene; V was cut back by 5 bases and J by 5 bases. The CDR3 consists of 14 residues. The germline V gene has CDR1 SGHRS and CDR2 YFSETQ. At collection, donors were nominally healthy, but unrecorded immune exposures were probable.

Sequences were obtained from PBMCs. This clonotype was obtained from a woman between 40 and 55 years old in good health and CMV-seronegative. The chain uses TRBV5-1 and TRBJ2-3, with TRBD2 matching over 8 bases. The DNA for the CDR3 is TGCGCCAGCAGTAAGCGGGAGTATGGAGATACGCAGTATTTT. Amino acid sequence: CASSKREYGDTQYF.